This TCR beta chain was profiled in a study of identical twins. The CDR3 contains 13 residues. Trimming took 0 bases from V and 5 from J, leaving 8 bases between them. The germline V gene encodes CDR1 SGHRS and CDR2 YFSETQ. This clonotype was seen at least ten times. Using its own MiXCR run on the 5' RACE reads, TCRdb lists one record per CDR3 protein. The sample lists about 210,000 distinct CDR3 sequences, roughly 9.4% occurring once. The sequenced sample was memory (CD45RO+) T cells sorted from blood. V and J are TRBV5-1 and TRBJ2-5, with D hard to call. This TCR derives from a woman aged 18 to 35 in good health. The CDR3 spells CASSLGSEETQYF. In DNA, the CDR3 is TGCGCCAGCAGCTTGGGCTCGGAGGAGACCCAGTACTTC.